This TCR beta chain was identified during a study of cytomegalovirus exposure and HLA in healthy donors. Study observations and caveats: V- and J-gene trimming of TCR beta was linked (in a later analysis) to a missense DCLRE1C variant. Indistinguishable V segments, including TRBV6-2 and TRBV6-3, were excluded. Reportedly, HLA-A and HLA-B alleles of most subjects were accurately predicted from TCR beta. HLA allele associations emerged for 17,000 or so TCR beta sequences in a later analysis, at 0.05 false discovery rate.

Per the germline V gene, CDR1 is LGHNA and CDR2 is YNFKEQ. Trimming took 0 bases from V and 9 from J, leaving 8 bases between them. The CDR3 spans 12 residues. A note on this clone: The antigen is unknown.

PCR was performed using 60 Vbeta and 13 Jbeta primers. Libraries were prepared by immunoSEQ multiplex PCR; TCRdb keeps only in-frame clonotypes and omits some of them. Of under 150,000 clones in the sample, 81% are singletons; the top ten hold about 0.76%. The receptor was isolated from a man younger than 30 in good health and CMV-seronegative. V and J are TRBV4-2 and TRBJ2-5; tentatively, D is TRBD2 (5 bases). The sequencing input was PBMCs. The CDR3 DNA is TGTGCCAGCAGCCAAGATGGCGGGCCCCAGTACTTC. This sequence encodes CASSQDGGPQYF.